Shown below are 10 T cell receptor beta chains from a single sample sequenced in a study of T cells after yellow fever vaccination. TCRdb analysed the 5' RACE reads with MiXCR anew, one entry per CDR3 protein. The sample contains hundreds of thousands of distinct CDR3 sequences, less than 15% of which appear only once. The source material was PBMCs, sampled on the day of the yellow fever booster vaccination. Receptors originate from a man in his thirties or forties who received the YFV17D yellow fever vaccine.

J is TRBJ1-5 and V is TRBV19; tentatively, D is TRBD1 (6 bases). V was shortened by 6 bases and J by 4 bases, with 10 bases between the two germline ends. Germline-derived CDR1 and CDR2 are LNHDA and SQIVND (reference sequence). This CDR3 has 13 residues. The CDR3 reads CASRGGPNQPQHF. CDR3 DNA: TGTGCCAGTAGGGGGGGGCCTAATCAGCCCCAGCATTTT.

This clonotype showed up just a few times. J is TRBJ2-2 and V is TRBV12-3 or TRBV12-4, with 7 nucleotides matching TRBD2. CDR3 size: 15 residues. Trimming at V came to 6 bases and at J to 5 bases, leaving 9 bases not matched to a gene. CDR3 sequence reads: CASSPLAAITGELFF. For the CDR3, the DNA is TGTGCCAGCAGCCCCCTAGCGGCCATAACCGGGGAGCTGTTTTTT.

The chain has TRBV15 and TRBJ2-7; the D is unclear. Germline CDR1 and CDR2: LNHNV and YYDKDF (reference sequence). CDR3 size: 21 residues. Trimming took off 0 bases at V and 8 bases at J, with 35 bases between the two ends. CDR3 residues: CATSRDPTSGHREPYDPKQYF. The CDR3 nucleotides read TGTGCCACCAGCAGAGATCCCACTTCGGGCCATCGAGAACCGTATGATCCCAAGCAGTACTTC.

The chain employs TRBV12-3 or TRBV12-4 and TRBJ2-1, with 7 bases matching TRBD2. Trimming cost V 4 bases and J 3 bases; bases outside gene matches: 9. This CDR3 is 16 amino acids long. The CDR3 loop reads CASSSSGAENYNEQFF. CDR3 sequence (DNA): TGTGCCAGCAGTTCTAGCGGAGCGGAGAACTACAATGAGCAGTTCTTC.

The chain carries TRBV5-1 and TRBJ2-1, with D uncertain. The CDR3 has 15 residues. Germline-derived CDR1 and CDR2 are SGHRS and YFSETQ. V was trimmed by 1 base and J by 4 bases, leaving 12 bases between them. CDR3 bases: TGCGCCAGCAGCTTGATCTCTTCCGCTTACAATGAGCAGTTCTTC. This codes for CASSLISSAYNEQFF.

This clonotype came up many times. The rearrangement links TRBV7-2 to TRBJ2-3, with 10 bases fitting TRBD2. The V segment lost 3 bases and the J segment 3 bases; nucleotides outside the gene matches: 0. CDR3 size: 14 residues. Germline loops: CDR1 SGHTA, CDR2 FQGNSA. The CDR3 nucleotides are TGTGCCAGCAGCTTTAGCGGGAGGACAGATACGCAGTATTTT. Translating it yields CASSFSGRTDTQYF.

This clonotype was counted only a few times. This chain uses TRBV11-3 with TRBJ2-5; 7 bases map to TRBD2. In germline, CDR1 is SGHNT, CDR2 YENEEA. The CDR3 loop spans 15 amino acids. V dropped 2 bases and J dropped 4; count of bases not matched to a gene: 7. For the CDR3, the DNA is TGTGCCAGCAGCTTAAAAGCGGGATTCTCAGAGACCCAGTACTTC. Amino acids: CASSLKAGFSETQYF. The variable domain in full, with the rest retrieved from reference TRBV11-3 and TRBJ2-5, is EAGVVQSPRYKIIEKKQPVAFWCNPISGHNTLYWYLQNLGQGPELLIRYENEEAVDDSQLPKDRFSAERLKGVDSTLKIQPAELGDSAVYLCASSLKAGFSETQYFGPGTRLLVL.

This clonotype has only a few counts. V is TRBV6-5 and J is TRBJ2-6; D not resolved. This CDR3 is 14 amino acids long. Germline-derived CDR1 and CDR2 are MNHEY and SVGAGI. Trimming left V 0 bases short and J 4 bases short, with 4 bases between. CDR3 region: CASSYSTGANVLTF. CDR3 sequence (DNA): TGTGCCAGCAGTTACTCAACCGGGGCCAACGTCCTGACTTTC.

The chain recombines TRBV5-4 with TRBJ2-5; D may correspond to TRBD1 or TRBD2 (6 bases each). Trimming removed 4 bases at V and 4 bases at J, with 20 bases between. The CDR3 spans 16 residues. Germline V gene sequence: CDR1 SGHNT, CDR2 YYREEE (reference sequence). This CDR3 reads CASSPGANGGIETQYF. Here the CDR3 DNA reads TGTGCCAGCAGCCCGGGGGCAAACGGAGGAATAGAGACCCAGTACTTC.

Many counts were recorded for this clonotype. The CDR3 loop is CASSADPGSNQPQHF. The CDR3 region has the DNA TGTGCCAGCAGCGCCGACCCGGGGAGCAATCAGCCCCAGCATTTT. The rearrangement joins TRBV9 to TRBJ1-5; no clear D gene. Germline assignment: CDR1 SGDLS and CDR2 YYNGEE. Deletions cut 3 bases from V and 1 base from J, with 11 bases between. This CDR3 has 15 residues. Together with reference TRBV9 and TRBJ1-5, the CDR3 gives the full variable domain: DSGVTQTPKHLITATGQRVTLRCSPRSGDLSVYWYQQSLDQGLQFLIQYYNGEERAKGNILERFSAQQFPDLHSELNLSSLELGDSALYFCASSADPGSNQPQHFGDGTRLSIL.